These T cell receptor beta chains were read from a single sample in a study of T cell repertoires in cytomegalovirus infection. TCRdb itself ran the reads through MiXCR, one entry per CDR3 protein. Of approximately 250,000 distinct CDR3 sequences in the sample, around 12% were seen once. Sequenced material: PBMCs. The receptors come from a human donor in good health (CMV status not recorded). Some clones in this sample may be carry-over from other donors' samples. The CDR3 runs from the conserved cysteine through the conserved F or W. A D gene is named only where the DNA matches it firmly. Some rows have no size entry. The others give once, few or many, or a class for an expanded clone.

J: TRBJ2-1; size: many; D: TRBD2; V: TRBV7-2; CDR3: CASSLAGTSVNNEQFF; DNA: TGTGCCAGCAGCTTAGCCGGGACTAGCGTTAACAATGAGCAGTTCTTC
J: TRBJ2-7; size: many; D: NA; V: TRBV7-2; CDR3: CASSLAFQGRVYEQYF; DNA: TGTGCCAGCAGCTTAGCGTTTCAGGGAAGGGTTTACGAGCAGTACTTC
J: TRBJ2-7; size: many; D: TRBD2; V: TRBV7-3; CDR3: CASSLTSGSSSHEQYF; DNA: TGTGCCAGCAGCTTAACTAGCGGGAGTAGTTCCCACGAGCAGTACTTC
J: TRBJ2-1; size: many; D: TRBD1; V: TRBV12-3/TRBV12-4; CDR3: CASSPRQGYNEQFF; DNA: TGTGCCAGCAGTCCAAGACAGGGCTACAATGAGCAGTTCTTC
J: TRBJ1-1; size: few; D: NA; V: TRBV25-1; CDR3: CASSEYGAANTEAFF; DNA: TGTGCCAGCAGTGAATATGGGGCGGCTAACACTGAAGCTTTCTTT
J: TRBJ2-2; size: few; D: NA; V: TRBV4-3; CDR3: CASSQEARGNTGELFF; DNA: TGCGCCAGCAGCCAAGAAGCTCGCGGTAACACCGGGGAGCTGTTTTTT
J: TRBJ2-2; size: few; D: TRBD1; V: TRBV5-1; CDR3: CASGDRDTGELFF; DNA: TGCGCCAGCGGCGACAGGGACACCGGGGAGCTGTTTTTT
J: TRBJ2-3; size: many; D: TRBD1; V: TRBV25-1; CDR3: CASTPGQALSIDTQYF; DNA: TGTGCCAGCACCCCTGGACAGGCCCTCAGCATCGATACGCAGTATTTT
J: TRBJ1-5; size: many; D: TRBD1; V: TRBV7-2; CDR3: CASSPRTGWDNQPQHF; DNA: TGTGCCAGCAGCCCCAGGACAGGGTGGGACAATCAGCCCCAGCATTTT
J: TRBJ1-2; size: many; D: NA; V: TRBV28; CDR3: CASGLRTGKLLGYGYTF; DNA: TGTGCCAGCGGGCTCAGGACGGGGAAACTTTTGGGCTATGGCTACACCTTC
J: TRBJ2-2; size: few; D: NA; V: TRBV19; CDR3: CASRYTGELFF; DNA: TGTGCCAGTAGGTACACCGGGGAGCTGTTTTTT
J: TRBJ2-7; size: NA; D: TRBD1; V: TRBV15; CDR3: CATSSVGRGQISSYEQYF; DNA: TGTGCCACCAGCTCGGTGGGACGGGGACAGATTAGCTCCTACGAGCAGTACTTC
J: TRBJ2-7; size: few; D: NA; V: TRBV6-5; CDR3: CASSYEELSEQYF; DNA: TGTGCCAGCAGTTACGAGGAACTCTCCGAGCAGTACTTC
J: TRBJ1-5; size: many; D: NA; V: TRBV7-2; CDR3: CASSHDSNQPQHF; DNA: TGTGCCAGCAGCCACGACAGCAATCAGCCCCAGCATTTT
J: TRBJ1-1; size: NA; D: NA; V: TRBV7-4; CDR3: CASSPAGPDTEAFF; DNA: TGTGCCAGCAGCCCAGCAGGACCCGACACTGAAGCTTTCTTT
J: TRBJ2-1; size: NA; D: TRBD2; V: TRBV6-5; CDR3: CASSYSNLAGYNEQFF; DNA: TGTGCCAGCAGTTACTCGAACCTAGCGGGGTACAATGAGCAGTTCTTC
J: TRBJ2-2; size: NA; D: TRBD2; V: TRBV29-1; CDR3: CSVASGGAGELFF; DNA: TGCAGCGTTGCTAGCGGGGGGGCCGGGGAGCTGTTTTTT
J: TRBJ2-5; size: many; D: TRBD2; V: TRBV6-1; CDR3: CASSFRLAGEETQYF; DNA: TGTGCCAGCAGTTTCCGACTAGCGGGGGAAGAGACCCAGTACTTC
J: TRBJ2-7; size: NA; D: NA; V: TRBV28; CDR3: CASENSYEQYF; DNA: TGTGCCAGCGAGAACTCCTACGAGCAGTACTTC
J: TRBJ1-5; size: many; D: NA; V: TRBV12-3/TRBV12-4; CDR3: CASSRQEYQPQHF; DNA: TGTGCCAGCAGCCGACAGGAGTATCAGCCCCAGCATTTT
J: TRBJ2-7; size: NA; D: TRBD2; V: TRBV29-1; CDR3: CSVLSSGRAPRYEQYF; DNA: TGCAGCGTCCTCTCTAGCGGGAGGGCCCCTCGCTACGAGCAGTACTTC
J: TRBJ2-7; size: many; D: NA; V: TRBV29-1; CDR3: CSVFIAGKDAEQYF; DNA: TGCAGCGTTTTTATCGCAGGGAAGGATGCCGAGCAGTACTTC
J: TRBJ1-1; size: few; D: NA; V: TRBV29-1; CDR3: CSVASTEAFF; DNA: TGCAGCGTAGCGAGCACTGAAGCTTTCTTT